Following are 32 T cell receptor beta chains from one sample sequenced in a study of TIL therapy for anti-PD-1-resistant metastatic lung cancer (dated by TCRdb to the early 2020s). Using bias-controlled multiplex PCR with the immunoSEQ v3 hsTCRB kit, the TCR beta CDR3 regions were amplified from genomic DNA. TCRdb took this table from immuneACCESS and kept in-frame rearrangements with V and J called. Such tables lack part of the clones; where checked against another copy, unresolved V genes explain under half of the gap, and the rest is unexplained. The sample table records roughly 58,000 clones; about 81% of these occur just once. Of the sample, less than 3% is held by the ten largest clones. The time point label for this specimen denotes: pre-treatment sample, taken before nivolumab and TIL therapy. Sequencing was performed on blood, taken at baseline. The receptor set was obtained from a person between 30 and 80 years old with non-small cell lung cancer.

The CDR3 nucleotides read TGTGCCAGCAGCTTAGGAACCGGGGGGGCTTTTAACACTGAAGCTTTCTTT. Protein product: CASSLGTGGAFNTEAFF. The chain is built from TRBV7-9 and TRBJ1-1, with a tentative D call TRBD1 (6 bases). Germline V gene data show CDR1 as SEHNR and CDR2 as FQNEAQ (reference sequence). Trimming cost V 1 base and J 2 bases, with 17 bases left between them. This CDR3 is 17 amino acids long.

The V and J genes are TRBV7-2 and TRBJ2-7, with unresolved D. V lost 1 base and J 0 bases, leaving 7 bases between the germline ends. The length of the CDR3 is 14 residues. In germline, CDR1 is SGHTA, CDR2 FQGNSA. The chain's CDR3 is CASSLDSYSYEQYF. In nucleotides, the CDR3 is TGTGCCAGCAGCTTAGACTCATACTCCTACGAGCAGTACTTC.

The gene calls are TRBV11-2 and TRBJ1-1, with 9 bases that match TRBD1. The CDR3 runs to 17 residues. Unmatched junction bases numbered 15, after V lost 5 bases and J lost 5 bases. Germline lookup yields CDR1 SGHAT and CDR2 FQNNGV. The CDR3 DNA is TGTGCCAGCAGCCCGAACAGGGGGCAGGCCGAATTGACTGAAGCTTTCTTT. Its protein product is CASSPNRGQAELTEAFF.

This rearrangement joins TRBV3-1 (or the pseudogene TRBV3-2) to TRBJ2-3, with TRBD2 identical over 13 bases. V trimming: 4 bases; J trimming: 5 bases; junction bases outside the gene matches: 9. The CDR3 extends over 17 amino acids. CDR1 and CDR2 from the germline V gene are LGHDT and YNNKEL (reference sequence). CDR3 in amino acids: CASSPGLAGVRGDTQYF. DNA for the CDR3: TGTGCCAGCAGCCCAGGACTAGCGGGAGTGCGGGGAGATACGCAGTATTTT.

This chain joins TRBV29-1 and TRBJ2-5, with 8 bases matching TRBD2. J gave up 0 bases and V 7 bases, and 7 bases lay outside the gene matches. The CDR3 extends over 14 amino acids. CDR1 and CDR2 (germline): SQVTM, ANQGSEA. The CDR3 DNA follows: TGCAGCGGGAGGGTAGCGGGGAACCAAGAGACCCAGTACTTC. Protein sequence: CSGRVAGNQETQYF.

The chain combines TRBV28 with TRBJ2-7; D uncertain. Trimming removed 3 bases at V and 0 bases at J, with 18 bases between. Germline CDR1 reads MDHEN; CDR2 reads SYDVKM. The CDR3 has 17 amino acids. Written as DNA, the CDR3 is TGTGCCAGCAGTTTTGGATTGAGTCGACCGCTCTCCTACGAGCAGTACTTC. This sequence encodes CASSFGLSRPLSYEQYF.

This chain uses TRBV24-1 with TRBJ1-5; D is unclear. Looked up from germline, CDR1 is KGHDR and CDR2 is SFDVKD. The CDR3 covers 14 residues. V lost 5 bases to trimming and J lost 5 bases, with 12 bases between them. CDR3 coding DNA: TGTGCCACCAGTGCAAACCTGGGAGATCAGCCCCAGCATTTT. Amino acid sequence: CATSANLGDQPQHF.

The genes are TRBV29-1 and TRBJ2-5; D possibly corresponds to TRBD1 (6 bases). Germline assignment: CDR1 SQVTM and CDR2 ANQGSEA. This CDR3 is built from 13 residues. Trimming removed 4 bases at V and 5 bases at J, with 14 bases between. CDR3 nucleotides: TGCAGCGTTGTCGGACAGAGGGGGGAGACCCAGTACTTC. As protein: CSVVGQRGETQYF.

This chain uses TRBV2 with TRBJ1-1, with D perhaps matching TRBD1 (6 bases). Per the germline V gene, CDR1 is SNHLY and CDR2 is FYNNEI. Trimming removed 6 bases at V and 2 bases at J, with 7 bases between. The CDR3 contains 12 residues. The CDR3 DNA is TGTGCCAGCAGGGACAGTAACACTGAAGCTTTCTTT. Protein product: CASRDSNTEAFF.

The chain links TRBV5-4 to TRBJ1-1, with 7 bases matching TRBD1. The CDR3 sequence is 14 residues long. V lost 4 bases, J lost 4 bases, and 7 bases stayed unmatched. Per germline, CDR1 SGHNT and CDR2 YYREEE (reference sequence). CDR3 in amino acids: CASSQRQGSTEAFF. As DNA, the CDR3 is TGTGCCAGCAGCCAAAGACAGGGTAGCACTGAAGCTTTCTTT.

V gene TRBV7-9 combines with J gene TRBJ2-1; the D gene is possibly TRBD1 (5 bases). Germline V gene data show CDR1 as SEHNR and CDR2 as FQNEAQ (reference sequence). The CDR3 extends over 18 amino acids. V gave up 7 bases and J gave up 2 bases, with 24 bases separating them. The CDR3 region has the DNA TGTGCCAGCACCCTAGGGGCCGGTGGGCGCGCCGCCTACAATGAGCAGTTCTTC. Translating it yields CASTLGAGGRAAYNEQFF.

The chain recombines TRBV7-2 with TRBJ2-1; 9 bases are shared with TRBD2. The junction had 9 bases not matched to a gene; V was cut back by 0 bases and J by 9 bases. CDR1 and CDR2 from the germline V gene are SGHTA and FQGNSA. The CDR3 length is 16 residues. The CDR3 is CASSLAFASGKGEQFF. The CDR3 nucleotides are TGTGCCAGCAGCTTAGCTTTTGCTAGCGGGAAGGGTGAGCAGTTCTTC.

This chain uses TRBV5-4 with TRBJ2-1; the match to TRBD2 covers 7 bases. The CDR3 extends over 15 amino acids. With V trimmed by 0 bases and J by 5 bases, 5 bases remained unmatched. Germline CDR1 reads SGHNT; CDR2 reads YYREEE (reference sequence). CDR3 DNA sequence: TGTGCCAGCAGCTTGGGTTCTAGCGGAGACAATGAGCAGTTCTTC. The encoded protein is CASSLGSSGDNEQFF.

The chain combines TRBV2 with TRBJ1-2; D is unclear. The CDR3 sequence is 14 residues long. Germline loops: CDR1 SNHLY, CDR2 FYNNEI. Deletions cut 7 bases from V and 3 bases from J, with 15 bases between. The CDR3 coding sequence is TGTGCCAGCACGGTCCCTGGAGGGTACTATGGCTACACCTTC. Amino acid sequence: CASTVPGGYYGYTF.

Only one count was recorded for this clone. The chain joins TRBV6-5 to TRBJ2-7; 11 nucleotides align to TRBD1. The germline V gene has CDR1 MNHEY and CDR2 SVGAGI. This CDR3 comprises 14 residues. With V trimmed by 6 bases and J by 5 bases, 6 bases remained unmatched. CDR3 loop: CASRRTGGNDEQYF. CDR3 DNA: TGTGCCAGCAGACGGACAGGGGGCAACGACGAGCAGTACTTC.

CDR3 nucleotide sequence: TGTGCCACCACCTTTTGCGGAGAAGCTTTCTTT. Translating it yields CATTFCGEAFF. V gene TRBV21-1 combines with J gene TRBJ1-1. TRBV21-1 is reported as a pseudogene. This CDR3 is built from 11 residues.

The chain carries TRBV15 and TRBJ2-1; possible D gene TRBD2, 5 bases. The CDR3 is 15 residues long. The germline gives CDR1 LNHNV, CDR2 YYDKDF (reference sequence). Trimming shortened V by 0 bases and J by 1 base, and 7 bases separated the two germline ends. Here the CDR3 reads CATSRDRGSYNEQFF. CDR3 nucleotides: TGTGCCACCAGCAGAGATCGGGGTTCCTACAATGAGCAGTTCTTC.

The V and J genes are TRBV4-1 and TRBJ2-4; a possible D gene is TRBD1 (5 bases). The CDR3 is 15 residues long. The germline gives CDR1 MGHRA, CDR2 YSYEKL. V was shortened by 8 bases and J by 0 bases, with 14 bases between the two germline ends. CDR3 residues: CASSDRILAKNIQYF. CDR3 in DNA: TGCGCCAGCTCAGACAGAATTCTAGCCAAAAACATTCAGTACTTC.

V usage is TRBV7-9 and J usage is TRBJ2-7; 10 bases agree with TRBD1. This CDR3 spans 15 amino acids. V was clipped by 7 bases and J by 4 bases; unmatched bases: 10. CDR1 is SEHNR and CDR2 is FQNEAQ in the germline V gene (reference sequence). This CDR3 reads CASIGVTGGSYEQYF. The CDR3 bases are TGTGCCAGCATAGGGGTGACAGGGGGCAGTTACGAGCAGTACTTC. The full variable domain, with the rest looked up from reference TRBV7-9 and TRBJ2-7, is DTGVSQNPRHKITKRGQNVTFRCDPISEHNRLYWYRQTLGQGPEFLTYFQNEAQLEKSRLLSDRFSAERPKGSFSTLEIQRTEQGDSAMYLCASIGVTGGSYEQYFGPGTRLTVT.

The chain couples TRBV7-2 to TRBJ2-7; D is undetermined. Germline V CDR1 and CDR2: SGHTA, FQGNSA. V shed 1 base and J shed 0 bases, with 7 bases lying between them. CDR3 size: 14 residues. The CDR3, as DNA: TGTGCCAGCAGCTTAGGACGCAGCTCCTACGAGCAGTACTTC. It specifies CASSLGRSSYEQYF.

The rearrangement uses TRBV5-1 and TRBJ1-3, with D tentatively TRBD1 (6 bases). The CDR3 loop spans 17 amino acids. V lost 3 bases, J lost 0 bases, and 16 bases lay in between. CDR1 and CDR2 from the germline V gene are SGHRS and YFSETQ. CDR3 sequence reads: CASSWGPQGNSGNTIYF. The CDR3 DNA is TGCGCCAGCAGCTGGGGTCCCCAGGGGAACTCTGGAAACACCATATATTTT.

The rearrangement links TRBV28 to TRBJ2-3; 7 bases line up with TRBD1. The CDR3 loop spans 16 amino acids. Germline CDR1 and CDR2: MDHEN and SYDVKM. V was clipped by 2 bases and J by 6 bases; unmatched bases: 11. The CDR3 protein is CASSLTTGPDGDTQYF. The CDR3 DNA reads TGTGCCAGCAGTTTAACGACAGGGCCTGACGGGGATACGCAGTATTTT.

The J gene is TRBJ2-2, the V gene TRBV27; 7 bases line up with TRBD1. Germline loops: CDR1 MNHEY, CDR2 SMNVEV (reference sequence). This CDR3 has 17 residues. Trimming removed 2 bases from V and 4 bases from J; junction bases left unmatched: 10. Here the CDR3 DNA reads TGTGCCAGCAGTTTAGCCCGGACAGGTCTGGGCACCGGGGAGCTGTTTTTT. Amino acids: CASSLARTGLGTGELFF.

The chain couples TRBV6-6 to TRBJ2-1, with 15 bases that match TRBD2. The J segment lost 2 bases and the V segment lost 11 bases, leaving 7 bases of the junction unmatched. Germline values: CDR1 MNHNY, CDR2 SVGAGI (reference sequence). This CDR3 spans 16 amino acids. In nucleotides, the CDR3 is TGTGCCTCCGGTGGACTAGCGGGGGGGCCCTACAATGAGCAGTTCTTC. Protein: CASGGLAGGPYNEQFF.

The chain couples TRBV7-3 to TRBJ2-1; 8 bases fit TRBD1. V trimming: 1 base; J trimming: 8 bases; junction bases outside the gene matches: 7. From germline, CDR1 is SGHTA and CDR2 FQGTGA. This CDR3 has 15 amino acids. The CDR3: CASSLNPLQGDEQFF. The CDR3 DNA reads TGTGCCAGCAGCTTAAACCCACTACAGGGGGATGAGCAGTTCTTC.

This rearrangement joins TRBV24-1 to TRBJ2-3, with 8 positions matching TRBD1. The CDR3 loop spans 13 amino acids. CDR1 is KGHDR and CDR2 is SFDVKD in the germline V gene. The V gene end was trimmed by 11 bases and the J gene end by 5 bases; junction bases not matched to a gene: 8. The CDR3 nucleotides read TGTGCCATCCAGGACAGGGTTAAAGATACGCAGTATTTT. Its protein is CAIQDRVKDTQYF.

This sequence joins TRBV7-3 and TRBJ2-2; D remains ambiguous. Deletions cut 5 bases from V and 8 bases from J, with 15 bases between. This CDR3 has 14 residues. Germline lookup yields CDR1 SGHTA and CDR2 FQGTGA. DNA of the CDR3: TGTGCCAGCAGCCTCCGGGCAGACTTTGGGGAGCTGTTTTTT. It codes for CASSLRADFGELFF.

This chain uses TRBV27 with TRBJ2-7, with 14 bases identical to TRBD2. Germline trimming cut 7 bases from V and 7 bases from J; bases unmatched to any gene: 15. Per germline, CDR1 MNHEY and CDR2 SMNVEV (reference sequence). The CDR3 runs to 17 residues. The CDR3 is CASTNPRLAGGPEEQYF. CDR3 sequence (DNA): TGTGCCAGCACCAACCCTCGACTAGCGGGAGGGCCGGAGGAGCAGTACTTC.

The gene calls are TRBV5-6 and TRBJ1-2, with D unresolved. Germline V gene data show CDR1 as SGHDT and CDR2 as YYEEEE. This CDR3 is built from 12 residues. V lost 3 bases and J lost 2, with 5 bases in between. For the CDR3, the DNA is TGTGCCAGCAGCTCGGGGAACTATGGCTACACCTTC. The encoded protein is CASSSGNYGYTF.

The chain joins TRBV9 to TRBJ2-7, with a tentative D call TRBD1 (6 bases). There are 15 residues in the CDR3. Trimming pared 0 bases from V and 4 bases from J, leaving 14 bases between. CDR1 is SGDLS and CDR2 is YYNGEE in the germline V gene. CDR3 sequence reads: CASSVDPGDLYEQYF. The CDR3 DNA is TGTGCCAGCAGCGTAGATCCAGGGGATTTATACGAGCAGTACTTC.

The CDR3 DNA sequence: TGCGCCAGCAGCTTGGGACCGGGATGGTACAATGAGCAGTTCTTC. Amino acid sequence: CASSLGPGWYNEQFF. The chain is built from TRBV5-1 and TRBJ2-1; D perhaps matches TRBD2 (5 bases). The CDR3 runs 15 residues. Trimming removed 0 bases from V and 4 bases from J, with 11 bases in between. Germline V gene lookup returns CDR1 SGHRS and CDR2 YFSETQ.

This chain links TRBV29-1 with TRBJ1-3, with TRBD1 matching over 7 bases. The CDR3 contains 15 residues. V dropped 4 bases and J dropped 4; count of bases not matched to a gene: 10. CDR1 and CDR2 from the germline V gene are SQVTM and ANQGSEA. CDR3 protein: CSVGRGRVWGNTIYF. The CDR3 DNA sequence: TGCAGCGTTGGGAGGGGGCGAGTGTGGGGAAACACCATATATTTT.